What follows describes a single T cell receptor beta chain. The antigen is undetermined. The protocol was immunoSEQ multiplex PCR, while the TCRdb copy is restricted to in-frame clones and leaves out a portion. This repertoire shows some 54,000 clones, around 92% found once; its top ten account for 1.5% to 2.5%. The data derive from a study of T cell responses to AZD1222 COVID-19 vaccine. General study results and limits: Repertoire sampling was restricted to post-peak T cell response timepoints. In a largely white British group with more females than males, clonal diversity was possibly underestimated. With dominance at 160-218 and 743-854, vaccine-associated CD4 TCRs spanned spike.

This CDR3 has 21 amino acids. In germline, CDR1 is LNHNV, CDR2 YYDKDF (reference sequence). V dropped 0 bases and J dropped 0; count of bases not matched to a gene: 13. This sequence joins TRBV15 and TRBJ2-3; 12 nucleotides align to TRBD2. This TCR was sampled from an adult in good health. The material was peripheral blood, obtained on day 0 of AZD1222 vaccination. DNA of the CDR3: TGTGCCACCAGCAGAGATCTATCGGCGAGAACTAGCGGGGGGAGCACAGATACGCAGTATTTT. Its protein is CATSRDLSARTSGGSTDTQYF.